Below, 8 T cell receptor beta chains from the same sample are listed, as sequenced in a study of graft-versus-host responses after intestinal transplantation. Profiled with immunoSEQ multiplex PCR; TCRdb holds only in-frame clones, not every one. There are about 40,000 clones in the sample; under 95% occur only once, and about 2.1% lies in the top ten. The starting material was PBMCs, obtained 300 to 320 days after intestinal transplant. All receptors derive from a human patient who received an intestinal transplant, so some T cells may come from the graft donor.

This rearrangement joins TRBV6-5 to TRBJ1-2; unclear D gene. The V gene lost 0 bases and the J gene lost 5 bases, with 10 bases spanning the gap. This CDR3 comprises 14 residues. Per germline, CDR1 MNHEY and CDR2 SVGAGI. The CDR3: CASSYSTASYGYTF. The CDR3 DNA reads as TGTGCCAGCAGTTACTCGACCGCCTCTTATGGCTACACCTTC.

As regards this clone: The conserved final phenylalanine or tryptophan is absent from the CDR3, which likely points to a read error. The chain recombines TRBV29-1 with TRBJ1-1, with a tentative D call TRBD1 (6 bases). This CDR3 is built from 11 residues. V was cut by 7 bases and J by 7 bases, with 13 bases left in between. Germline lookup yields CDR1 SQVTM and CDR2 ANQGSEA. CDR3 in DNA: TGCAGCGCTCCTACAGGGATTGAAGCTTTCCTT. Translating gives CSAPTGIEAFL.

This chain's CDR3 is CASSLGGVEQPQHF. Written as DNA, the CDR3 is TGTGCCAGCAGCTTGGGGGGAGTGGAGCAGCCCCAGCATTTT. The chain links TRBV5-4 to TRBJ1-5; D is uncertain. Germline V gene data show CDR1 as SGHNT and CDR2 as YYREEE (reference sequence). The V end was cut by 0 bases, the J end by 7 bases, with 11 bases between. This CDR3 is 14 amino acids long.

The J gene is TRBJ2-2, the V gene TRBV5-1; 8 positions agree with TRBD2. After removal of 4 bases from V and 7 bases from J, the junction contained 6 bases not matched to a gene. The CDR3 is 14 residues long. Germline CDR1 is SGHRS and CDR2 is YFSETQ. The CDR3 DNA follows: TGCGCCAGCAGCCAGCCGGGAGGGAGCGGGGAGCTGTTTTTT. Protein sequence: CASSQPGGSGELFF.

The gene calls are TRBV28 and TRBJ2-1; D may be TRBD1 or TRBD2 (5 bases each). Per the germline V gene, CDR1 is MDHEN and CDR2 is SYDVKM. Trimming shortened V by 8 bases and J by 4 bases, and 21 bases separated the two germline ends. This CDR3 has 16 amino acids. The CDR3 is CASLGPLGVGYNEQFF. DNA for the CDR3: TGTGCCAGCCTCGGACCCCTGGGGGTCGGGTACAATGAGCAGTTCTTC.

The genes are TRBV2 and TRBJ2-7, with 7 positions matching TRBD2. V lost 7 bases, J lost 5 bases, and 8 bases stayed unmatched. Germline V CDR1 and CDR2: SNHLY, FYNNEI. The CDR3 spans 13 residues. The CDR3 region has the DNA TGTGCCAGCACCCTCAGGGAGGGGAACGAGCAGTACTTC. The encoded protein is CASTLREGNEQYF. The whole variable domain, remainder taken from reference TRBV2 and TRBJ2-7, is EPEVTQTPSHQVTQMGQEVILRCVPISNHLYFYWYRQILGQKVEFLVSFYNNEISEKSEIFDDQFSVERPDGSNFTLKIRSTKLEDSAMYFCASTLREGNEQYFGPGTRLTVT.

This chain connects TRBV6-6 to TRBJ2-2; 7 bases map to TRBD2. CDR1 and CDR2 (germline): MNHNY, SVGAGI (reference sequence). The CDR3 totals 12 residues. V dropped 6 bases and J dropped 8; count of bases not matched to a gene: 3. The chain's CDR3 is CASSSGGGELFF. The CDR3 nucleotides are TGTGCCAGCAGCTCGGGAGGTGGGGAGCTGTTTTTT.

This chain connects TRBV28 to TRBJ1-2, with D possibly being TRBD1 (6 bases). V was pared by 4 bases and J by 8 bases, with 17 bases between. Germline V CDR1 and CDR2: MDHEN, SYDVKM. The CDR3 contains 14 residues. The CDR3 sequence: CASSSPSGASGYTF. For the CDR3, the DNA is TGTGCCAGCAGTTCTCCTTCAGGGGCTAGCGGCTACACCTTC.